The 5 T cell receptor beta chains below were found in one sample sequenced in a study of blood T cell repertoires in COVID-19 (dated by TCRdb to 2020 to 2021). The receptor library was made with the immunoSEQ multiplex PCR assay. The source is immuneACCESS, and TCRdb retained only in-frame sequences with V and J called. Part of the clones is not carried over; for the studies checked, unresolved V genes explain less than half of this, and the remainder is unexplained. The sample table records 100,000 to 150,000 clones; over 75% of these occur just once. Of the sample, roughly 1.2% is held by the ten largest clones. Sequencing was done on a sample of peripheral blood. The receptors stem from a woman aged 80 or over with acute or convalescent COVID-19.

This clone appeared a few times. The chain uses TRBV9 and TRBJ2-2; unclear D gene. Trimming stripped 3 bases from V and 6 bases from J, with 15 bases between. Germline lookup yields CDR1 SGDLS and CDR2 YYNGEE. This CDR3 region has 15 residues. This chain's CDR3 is CASSAVAPLPGELFF. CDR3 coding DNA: TGTGCCAGCAGCGCAGTAGCCCCTCTTCCCGGGGAGCTGTTTTTT.

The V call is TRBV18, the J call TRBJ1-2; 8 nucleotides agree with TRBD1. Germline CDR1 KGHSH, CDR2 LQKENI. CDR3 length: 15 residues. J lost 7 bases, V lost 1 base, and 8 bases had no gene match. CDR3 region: CASSPRGQESSGYTF. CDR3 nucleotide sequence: TGTGCCAGCTCACCACGGGGACAGGAATCTTCTGGCTACACCTTC.

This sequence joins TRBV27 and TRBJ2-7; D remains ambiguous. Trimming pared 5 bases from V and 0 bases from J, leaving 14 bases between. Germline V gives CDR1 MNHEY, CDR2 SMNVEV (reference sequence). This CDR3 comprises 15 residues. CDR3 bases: TGTGCCAGCAGTACCGGCCAGGTTCGCTCCTACGAGCAGTACTTC. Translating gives CASSTGQVRSYEQYF.

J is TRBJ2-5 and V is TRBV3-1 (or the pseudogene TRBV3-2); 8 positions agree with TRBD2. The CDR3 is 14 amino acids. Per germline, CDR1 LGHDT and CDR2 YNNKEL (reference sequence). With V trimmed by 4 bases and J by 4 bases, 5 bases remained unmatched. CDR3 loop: CASSLSGSGETQYF. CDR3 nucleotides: TGTGCCAGCAGCCTCAGCGGGAGCGGAGAGACCCAGTACTTC.

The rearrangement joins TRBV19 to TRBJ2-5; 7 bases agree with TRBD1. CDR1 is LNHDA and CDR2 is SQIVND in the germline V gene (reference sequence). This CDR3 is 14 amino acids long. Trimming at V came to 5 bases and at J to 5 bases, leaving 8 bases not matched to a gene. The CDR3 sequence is CASSPDRVRETQYF. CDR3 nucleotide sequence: TGTGCCAGTAGTCCCGACAGGGTAAGGGAGACCCAGTACTTC.